Shown below are 18 T cell receptor beta chains from a single sample sequenced in a study of blood T cell repertoires in COVID-19. Measured with immunoSEQ multiplex PCR; TCRdb has only the in-frame clones, and not every one. Here the sample spans about 69,000 clones, 90% being singletons. The sequencing sample was made of peripheral blood. The receptors were sampled from a man in his fifties with acute or convalescent COVID-19.

V and J are TRBV19 and TRBJ1-5; possibly TRBD1 for D (6 bases). In germline, CDR1 is LNHDA, CDR2 SQIVND (reference sequence). This CDR3 spans 13 amino acids. V was trimmed by 5 bases and J by 5 bases, leaving 10 bases between them. CDR3 nucleotide sequence: TGTGCCAGTAGTTTACAGGGTTATCAGCCCCAGCATTTT. Protein sequence: CASSLQGYQPQHF.

This chain links TRBV5-1 with TRBJ2-5; 7 bases line up with TRBD1. V lost 1 base, J lost 1 base, and 4 bases stayed unmatched. This CDR3 has 15 amino acids. Looked up from germline, CDR1 is SGHRS and CDR2 is YFSETQ. The DNA for the CDR3 is TGCGCCAGCAGCTTGCCACAGGGGATCCAAGAGACCCAGTACTTC. Protein: CASSLPQGIQETQYF.

This chain connects TRBV27 to TRBJ1-1, with D possibly being TRBD1 (5 bases). The CDR3 consists of 15 residues. Trimming took off 5 bases at V and 1 base at J, with 14 bases between the two ends. CDR1 is MNHEY, CDR2 SMNVEV, per germline (reference sequence). DNA of the CDR3: TGTGCCAGCAGTCCACTTACAGGAGAGAACACTGAAGCTTTCTTT. Protein product: CASSPLTGENTEAFF.

This rearrangement joins TRBV24-1 to TRBJ1-2, with 8 nucleotides matching TRBD1. The CDR3 runs to 14 residues. The V and J ends lost 5 bases and 7 bases, in that order; junction bases with no gene match: 8. Germline V CDR1 and CDR2: KGHDR, SFDVKD. CDR3 in DNA: TGTGCCACCAGTGTCAGCGACAGGGGTGGTGGCTACACCTTC. It specifies CATSVSDRGGGYTF.

The chain carries TRBV3-1 (or the pseudogene TRBV3-2) and TRBJ2-3, with 8 nucleotides matching TRBD1. The germline V gene encodes CDR1 LGHDT and CDR2 YNNKEL (reference sequence). V shed 3 bases, J shed 10 bases, and the junction held 6 bases outside the gene matches. This CDR3 region has 13 residues. CDR3 protein: CASSQADRGPQYF. DNA of the CDR3: TGTGCCAGCAGCCAGGCTGACAGGGGACCGCAGTATTTT.

In this sample, this clone turned up once. This chain links TRBV2 with TRBJ2-1; 14 bases match TRBD2. The CDR3 is made up of 14 amino acids. Germline V CDR1 and CDR2: SNHLY, FYNNEI. J gave up 8 bases and V 7 bases, and 4 bases lay outside the gene matches. The CDR3 spells CASIQTSGRDEQFF. Written as DNA, the CDR3 is TGTGCCAGCATCCAGACTAGCGGGAGGGATGAGCAGTTCTTC.

This clone occurred once. The rearrangement links TRBV5-1 to TRBJ1-2; D gene ambiguous. CDR1 and CDR2 (germline): SGHRS, YFSETQ. V was clipped by 1 base and J by 2 bases, with 9 bases between them. This CDR3 has 14 amino acids. DNA of the CDR3: TGCGCCAGCAGCTTGAGCCATTCGAACTATGGCTACACCTTC. Translated, it gives CASSLSHSNYGYTF.

The gene calls are TRBV19 and TRBJ2-1; TRBD2 matches 8 bases. This CDR3 has 16 residues. Germline lookup yields CDR1 LNHDA and CDR2 SQIVND (reference sequence). Germline trimming cut 7 bases from V and 7 bases from J; bases unmatched to any gene: 15. The CDR3 spells CASNSLAAQRRNEQFF. CDR3 sequence (DNA): TGTGCCAGTAACTCACTAGCGGCCCAGAGGCGGAATGAGCAGTTCTTC.

The chain combines TRBV7-9 with TRBJ1-5, with 11 bases matching TRBD1. This CDR3 is 14 amino acids long. V dropped 5 bases and J dropped 6; count of bases not matched to a gene: 3. Germline V gene sequence: CDR1 SEHNR, CDR2 FQNEAQ (reference sequence). The CDR3 nucleotides read TGTGCCAGCAGCATGGGACAGGGGGTTCAGCCCCAGCATTTT. Translated, it gives CASSMGQGVQPQHF.

This clone was seen a few times. V is TRBV10-3 and J is TRBJ2-2; 7 nucleotides agree with TRBD1. The CDR3 is 16 amino acids. V was clipped by 0 bases and J by 4 bases; unmatched bases: 5. CDR1 ENHRY and CDR2 SYGVKD come from the germline V gene. The CDR3 sequence is CAISESTGSGTGELFF. The CDR3 DNA reads as TGTGCCATCAGTGAGTCGACAGGGTCGGGCACCGGGGAGCTGTTTTTT.

V is TRBV2 and J is TRBJ1-3, with unresolved D. The CDR3 contains 15 residues. Trimming cost V 5 bases and J 4 bases, with 15 bases left between them. The germline V gene has CDR1 SNHLY and CDR2 FYNNEI. Written as DNA, the CDR3 is TGTGCCAGCAGTAATATACTAGCGGACGGAAACACCATATATTTT. Residues: CASSNILADGNTIYF.

CDR3 DNA sequence: TGCGCCAGCAGCCAAAAACAGGGGGCGGTCACTGAAGCTTTCTTT. Translating gives CASSQKQGAVTEAFF. V usage is TRBV5-1 and J usage is TRBJ1-1, with 9 bases lining up with TRBD1. The V and J ends lost 4 bases and 4 bases, in that order; junction bases with no gene match: 8. This CDR3 has 15 residues. The germline CDR1 and CDR2 sequences are SGHRS and YFSETQ. The whole variable domain, filled in from reference TRBV5-1 and TRBJ1-1, reads KAGVTQTPRYLIKTRGQQVTLSCSPISGHRSVSWYQQTPGQGLQFLFEYFSETQRNKGNFPGRFSGRQFSNSRSEMNVSTLELGDSALYLCASSQKQGAVTEAFFGQGTRLTVV.

The V gene is TRBV15, the J gene TRBJ2-2; TRBD2 aligns across 14 bases. The CDR3 is 16 residues long. The ends lost 1 base at V and 7 bases at J; junction bases unmatched: 2. Germline V gene data show CDR1 as LNHNV and CDR2 as YYDKDF (reference sequence). This CDR3 is CATSRGTSGRFGELFF. DNA for the CDR3: TGTGCCACCAGCAGAGGGACTAGCGGGAGGTTCGGGGAGCTGTTTTTT.

The chain couples TRBV19 to TRBJ1-5, with 9 bases aligning to TRBD1. This CDR3 has 14 amino acids. CDR1 is LNHDA, CDR2 SQIVND, per germline (reference sequence). V lost 3 bases to trimming and J lost 7 bases; unmatched junction nucleotides: 4. CDR3 bases: TGTGCCAGTAGTATGGGACAGGGAAGCCAGCCCCAGCATTTT. Translated, it gives CASSMGQGSQPQHF.

The chain recombines TRBV11-3 with TRBJ2-7, with TRBD2 matching over 12 bases. CDR3 length: 16 residues. Germline values: CDR1 SGHNT, CDR2 YENEEA. V dropped 4 bases and J dropped 0; count of bases not matched to a gene: 4. The CDR3 is CASSYWTSGTSYEQYF. CDR3 nucleotides: TGTGCCAGCAGCTACTGGACTAGCGGGACCTCCTACGAGCAGTACTTC. The full variable domain, rest sourced from reference TRBV11-3 and TRBJ2-7, is EAGVVQSPRYKIIEKKQPVAFWCNPISGHNTLYWYLQNLGQGPELLIRYENEEAVDDSQLPKDRFSAERLKGVDSTLKIQPAELGDSAVYLCASSYWTSGTSYEQYFGPGTRLTVT.

This sequence joins TRBV12-3 or TRBV12-4 and TRBJ1-2, with D perhaps TRBD1 (5 bases). V lost 6 bases to trimming and J lost 2 bases, with 10 bases between them. The CDR3 is 13 amino acids. The DNA for the CDR3 is TGTGCCAGCAGCCTCGACAGAAACTATGGCTACACCTTC. Translated: CASSLDRNYGYTF.

The CDR3 region has the DNA TGTGCCAGCAGTTTCAGAGGGCCTGAAAAACTGTTTTTT. This codes for CASSFRGPEKLFF. The chain employs TRBV27 and TRBJ1-4, with no clear D. This CDR3 has 13 residues. Germline V gene data show CDR1 as MNHEY and CDR2 as SMNVEV (reference sequence). The V and J ends lost 3 bases and 7 bases respectively, with 9 bases between them.

This rearrangement joins TRBV5-1 to TRBJ1-2; D unclear. Germline V gene data show CDR1 as SGHRS and CDR2 as YFSETQ. The ends were cut back, 4 bases at V and 6 bases at J, with 13 bases in the middle. CDR3 length: 13 residues. The CDR3: CASSITDGNGYTF. The CDR3 DNA reads as TGCGCCAGCAGCATTACGGACGGGAATGGCTACACCTTC.